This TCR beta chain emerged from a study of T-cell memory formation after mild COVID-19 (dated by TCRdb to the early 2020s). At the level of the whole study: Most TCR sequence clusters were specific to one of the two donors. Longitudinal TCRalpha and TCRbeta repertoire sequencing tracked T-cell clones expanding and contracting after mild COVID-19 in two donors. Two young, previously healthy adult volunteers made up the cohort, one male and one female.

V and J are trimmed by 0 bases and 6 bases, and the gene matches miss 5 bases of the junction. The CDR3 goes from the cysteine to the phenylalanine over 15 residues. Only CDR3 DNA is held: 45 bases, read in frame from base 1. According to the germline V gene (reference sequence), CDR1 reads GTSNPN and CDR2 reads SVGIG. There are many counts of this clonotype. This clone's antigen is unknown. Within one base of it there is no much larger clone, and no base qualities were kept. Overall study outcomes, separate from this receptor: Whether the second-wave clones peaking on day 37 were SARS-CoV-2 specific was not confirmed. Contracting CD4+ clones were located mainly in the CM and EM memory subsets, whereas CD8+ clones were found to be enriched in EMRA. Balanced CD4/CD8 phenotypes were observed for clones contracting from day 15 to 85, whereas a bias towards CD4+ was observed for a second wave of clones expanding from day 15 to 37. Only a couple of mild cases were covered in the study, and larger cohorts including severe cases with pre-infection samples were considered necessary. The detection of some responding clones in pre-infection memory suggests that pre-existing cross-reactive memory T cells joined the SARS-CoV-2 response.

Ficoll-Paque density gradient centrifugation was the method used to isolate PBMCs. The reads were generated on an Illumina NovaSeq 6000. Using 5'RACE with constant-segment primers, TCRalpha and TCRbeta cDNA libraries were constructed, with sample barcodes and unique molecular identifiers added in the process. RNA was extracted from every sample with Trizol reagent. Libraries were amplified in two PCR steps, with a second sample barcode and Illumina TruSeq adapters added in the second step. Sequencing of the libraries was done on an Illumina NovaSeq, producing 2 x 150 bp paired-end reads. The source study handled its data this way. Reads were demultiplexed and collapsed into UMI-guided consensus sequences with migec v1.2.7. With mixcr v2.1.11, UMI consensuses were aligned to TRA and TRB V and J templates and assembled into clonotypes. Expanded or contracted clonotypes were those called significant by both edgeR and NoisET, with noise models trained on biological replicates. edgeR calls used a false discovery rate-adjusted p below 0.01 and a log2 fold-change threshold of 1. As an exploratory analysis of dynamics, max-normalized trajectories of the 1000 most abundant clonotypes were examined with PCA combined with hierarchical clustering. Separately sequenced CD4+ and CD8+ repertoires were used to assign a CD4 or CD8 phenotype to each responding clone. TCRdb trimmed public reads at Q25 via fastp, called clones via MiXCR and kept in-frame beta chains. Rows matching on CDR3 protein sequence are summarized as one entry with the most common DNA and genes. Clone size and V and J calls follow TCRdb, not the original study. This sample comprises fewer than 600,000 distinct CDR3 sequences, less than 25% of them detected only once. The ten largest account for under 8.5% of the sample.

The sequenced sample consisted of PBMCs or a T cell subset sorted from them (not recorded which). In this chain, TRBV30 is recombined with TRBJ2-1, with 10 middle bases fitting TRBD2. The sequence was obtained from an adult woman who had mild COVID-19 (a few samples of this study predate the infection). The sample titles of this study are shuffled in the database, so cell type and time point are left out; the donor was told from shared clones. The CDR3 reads CAWSVELAGPNEQFF. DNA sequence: TGTGCCTGGAGTGTCGAACTAGCGGGGCCCAATGAGCAGTTCTTC.